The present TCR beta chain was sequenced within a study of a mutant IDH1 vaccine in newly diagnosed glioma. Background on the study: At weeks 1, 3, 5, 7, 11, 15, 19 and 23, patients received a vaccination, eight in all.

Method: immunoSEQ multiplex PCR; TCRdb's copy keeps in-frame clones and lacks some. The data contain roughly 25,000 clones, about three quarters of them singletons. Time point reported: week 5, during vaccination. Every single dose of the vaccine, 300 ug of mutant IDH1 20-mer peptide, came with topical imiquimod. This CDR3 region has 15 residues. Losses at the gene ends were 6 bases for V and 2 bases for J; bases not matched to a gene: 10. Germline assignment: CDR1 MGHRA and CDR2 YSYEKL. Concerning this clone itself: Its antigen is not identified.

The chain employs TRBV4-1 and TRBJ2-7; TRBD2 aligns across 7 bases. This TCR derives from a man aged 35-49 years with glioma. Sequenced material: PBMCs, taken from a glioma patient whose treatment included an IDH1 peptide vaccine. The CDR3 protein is CASSLGLGEPYEQYF. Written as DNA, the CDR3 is TGCGCCAGCAGTCTCGGACTAGGAGAGCCCTACGAGCAGTACTTC.